This passage covers 7 T cell receptor beta chains from one sample sequenced in a study of human T cells and chemical hapten exposure. One entry per CDR3 protein, called by TCRdb with MiXCR from the RACE reads. The sample lists approximately 50,000 distinct CDR3 sequences; roughly 10% were seen once. The time point denotes: pre-sensitization, week 0. The treatment is: therapeutic diphenylcyclopropenone sensitization with weekly scalp DPC. Unfractionated whole blood yielded the extracted total RNA. Source: whole blood, taken in connection with sensitization to the hapten diphenylcyclopropenone (DPC). The receptors here all came from a young woman with alopecia areata. Some clones in this sample may be carry-over from other donors' samples.

This clonotype has a count of ten or more. The rearrangement uses TRBV6-5 and TRBJ2-1; 11 nucleotides match TRBD2. Germline assignment: CDR1 MNHEY and CDR2 SVGAGI. The junction had 14 bases not matched to a gene; V was cut back by 5 bases and J by 14 bases. This CDR3 has 15 amino acids. The CDR3 sequence is CASSPRRLAGKGEFF. The CDR3 bases are TGTGCCAGCAGTCCTCGTCGACTAGCGGGGAAAGGGGAGTTCTTC.

This clonotype has more than one count but fewer than ten. The rearrangement links TRBV20-1 to TRBJ1-5; D gene ambiguous. The germline V gene encodes CDR1 DFQATT and CDR2 SNEGSKA (reference sequence). The V gene lost 3 bases and the J gene lost 0 bases, with 6 bases spanning the gap. The CDR3 contains 13 residues. CDR3 sequence (DNA): TGCAGTGCTAGTCAGAATAGCAATCAGCCCCAGCATTTT. It is translated as CSASQNSNQPQHF.

The rearrangement links TRBV20-1 to TRBJ2-7, with D perhaps matching TRBD2 (5 bases). The V and J ends lost 4 bases and 7 bases respectively, with 14 bases between them. Germline V gives CDR1 DFQATT, CDR2 SNEGSKA (reference sequence). This CDR3 is 12 amino acids long. CDR3 residues: CSAIDTRREQYF. CDR3 nucleotide sequence: TGCAGTGCTATCGATACTAGGAGGGAGCAGTACTTC.

The CDR3 here is CASRKNSATNEKLFF. CDR3 sequence (DNA): TGTGCCAGCAGAAAGAACAGTGCAACTAATGAAAAACTGTTTTTT. The chain recombines TRBV7-2 with TRBJ1-4; D call uncertain. The germline V gene encodes CDR1 SGHTA and CDR2 FQGNSA. This CDR3 spans 15 amino acids. Between the trimmed V and J ends, which lost 6 bases and 0 bases, there was a span of 11 bases.

This clonotype was observed many times. J is TRBJ1-6 and V is TRBV20-1; D is perhaps TRBD1 (5 bases). CDR1 is DFQATT, CDR2 SNEGSKA, per germline (reference sequence). V shed 2 bases and J shed 9 bases, with 17 bases lying between them. The CDR3 spans 15 residues. The CDR3 region is CSARRQLGGSSPLHF. The DNA of the CDR3 is TGCAGTGCTAGAAGACAGCTCGGGGGGAGTTCACCCCTCCACTTT.

The chain combines TRBV20-1 with TRBJ2-1; 10 bases match TRBD2. This CDR3 comprises 18 residues. Germline trimming cut 0 bases from V and 4 bases from J; bases unmatched to any gene: 12. CDR1 DFQATT and CDR2 SNEGSKA come from the germline V gene (reference sequence). The CDR3 loop reads CSARDDPLAGAFYNEQFF. CDR3 bases: TGCAGTGCTAGAGATGACCCTCTAGCGGGGGCCTTTTACAATGAGCAGTTCTTC.

The chain links TRBV28 to TRBJ2-5; 7 positions agree with TRBD2. Germline V gives CDR1 MDHEN, CDR2 SYDVKM. This CDR3 comprises 16 residues. J lost 2 bases, V lost 6 bases, and 12 bases had no gene match. Written as DNA, the CDR3 is TGTGCCAGCAGCCCCTTTTCGGGGGGTACGCAAGAGACCCAGTACTTC. Translating it yields CASSPFSGGTQETQYF.